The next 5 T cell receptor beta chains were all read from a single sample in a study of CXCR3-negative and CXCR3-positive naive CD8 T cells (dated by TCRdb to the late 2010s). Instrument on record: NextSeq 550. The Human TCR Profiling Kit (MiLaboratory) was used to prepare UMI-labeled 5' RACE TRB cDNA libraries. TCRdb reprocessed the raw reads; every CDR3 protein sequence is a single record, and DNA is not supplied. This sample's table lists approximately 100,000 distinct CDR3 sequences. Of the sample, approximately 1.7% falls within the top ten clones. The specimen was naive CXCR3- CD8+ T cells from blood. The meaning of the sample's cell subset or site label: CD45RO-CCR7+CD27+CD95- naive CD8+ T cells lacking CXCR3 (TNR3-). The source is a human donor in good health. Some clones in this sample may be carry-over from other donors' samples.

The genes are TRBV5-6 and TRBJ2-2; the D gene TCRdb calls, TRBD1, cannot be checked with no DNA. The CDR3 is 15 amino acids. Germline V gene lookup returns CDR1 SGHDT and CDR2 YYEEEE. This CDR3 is CASSRLRQGNGELFF.

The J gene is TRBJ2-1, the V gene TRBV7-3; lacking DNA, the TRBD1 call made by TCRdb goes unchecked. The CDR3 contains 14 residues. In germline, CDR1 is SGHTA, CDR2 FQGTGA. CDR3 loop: CASSRSGGLNEQFF.

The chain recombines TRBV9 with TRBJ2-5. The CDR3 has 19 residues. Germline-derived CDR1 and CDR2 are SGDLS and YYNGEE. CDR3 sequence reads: CASSRTALAGYTPPETQYF.

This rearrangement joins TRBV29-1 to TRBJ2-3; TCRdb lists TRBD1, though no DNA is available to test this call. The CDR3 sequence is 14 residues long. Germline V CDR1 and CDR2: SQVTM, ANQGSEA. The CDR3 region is CSVEAGRSTDTQYF.

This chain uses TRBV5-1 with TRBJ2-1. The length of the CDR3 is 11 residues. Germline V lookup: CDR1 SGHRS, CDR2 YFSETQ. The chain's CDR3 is CASSHYNEQFF.